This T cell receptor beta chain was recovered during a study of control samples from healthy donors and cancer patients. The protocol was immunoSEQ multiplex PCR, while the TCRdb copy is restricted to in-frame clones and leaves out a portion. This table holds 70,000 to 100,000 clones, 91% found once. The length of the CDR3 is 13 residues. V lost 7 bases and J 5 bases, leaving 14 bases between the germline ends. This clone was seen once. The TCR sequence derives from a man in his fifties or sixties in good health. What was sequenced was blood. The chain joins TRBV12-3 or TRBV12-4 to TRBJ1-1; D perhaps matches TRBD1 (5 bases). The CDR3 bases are TGTGCCAGCAACAGGTTCTCGAGGACTGAAGCTTTCTTT. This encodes CASNRFSRTEAFF.